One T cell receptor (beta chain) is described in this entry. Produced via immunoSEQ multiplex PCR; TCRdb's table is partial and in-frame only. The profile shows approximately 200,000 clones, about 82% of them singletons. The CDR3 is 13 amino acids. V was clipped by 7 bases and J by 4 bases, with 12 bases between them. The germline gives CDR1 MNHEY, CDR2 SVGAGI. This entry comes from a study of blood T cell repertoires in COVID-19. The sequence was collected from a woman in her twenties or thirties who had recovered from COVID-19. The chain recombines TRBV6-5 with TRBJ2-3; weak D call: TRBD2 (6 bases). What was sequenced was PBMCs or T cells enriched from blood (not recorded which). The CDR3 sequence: CASKAGRSDTQYF. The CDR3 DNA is TGTGCCAGCAAGGCGGGAAGGTCAGATACGCAGTATTTT.